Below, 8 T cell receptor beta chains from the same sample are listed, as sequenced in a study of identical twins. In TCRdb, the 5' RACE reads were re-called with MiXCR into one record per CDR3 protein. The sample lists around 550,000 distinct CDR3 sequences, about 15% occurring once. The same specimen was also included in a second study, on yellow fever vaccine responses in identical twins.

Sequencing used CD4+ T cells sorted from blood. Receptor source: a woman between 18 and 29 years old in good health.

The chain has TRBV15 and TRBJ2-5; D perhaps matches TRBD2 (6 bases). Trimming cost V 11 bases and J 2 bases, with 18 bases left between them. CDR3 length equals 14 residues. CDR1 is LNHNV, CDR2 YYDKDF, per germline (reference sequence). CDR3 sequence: CAAAKGTSQETQYF. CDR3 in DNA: TGTGCCGCCGCAAAAGGGACTTCTCAAGAGACCCAGTACTTC.

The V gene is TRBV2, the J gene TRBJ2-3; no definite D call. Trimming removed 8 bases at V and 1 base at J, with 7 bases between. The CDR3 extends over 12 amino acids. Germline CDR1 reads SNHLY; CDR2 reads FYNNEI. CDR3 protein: CASFRGTDTQYF. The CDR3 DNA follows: TGTGCCAGCTTTCGAGGCACAGATACGCAGTATTTT. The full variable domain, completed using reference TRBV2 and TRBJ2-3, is EPEVTQTPSHQVTQMGQEVILRCVPISNHLYFYWYRQILGQKVEFLVSFYNNEISEKSEIFDDQFSVERPDGSNFTLKIRSTKLEDSAMYFCASFRGTDTQYFGPGTRLTVL.

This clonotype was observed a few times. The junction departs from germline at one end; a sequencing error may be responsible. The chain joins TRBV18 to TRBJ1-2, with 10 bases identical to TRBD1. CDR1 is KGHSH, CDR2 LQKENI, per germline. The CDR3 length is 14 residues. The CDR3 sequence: CASSSPGQGFGYTF. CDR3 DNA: TGTGCCAGCTCATCACCGGGACAGGGGTTTGGCTACACCTTC.

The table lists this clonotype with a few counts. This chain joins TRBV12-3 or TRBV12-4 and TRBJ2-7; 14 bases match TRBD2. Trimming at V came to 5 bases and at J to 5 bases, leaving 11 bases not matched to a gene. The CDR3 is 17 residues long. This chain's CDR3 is CASSPPRGTSGRNEQYF. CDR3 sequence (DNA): TGTGCCAGCAGTCCCCCCCGGGGGACTAGCGGGAGAAACGAGCAGTACTTC.

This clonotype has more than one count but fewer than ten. CDR3 sequence (DNA): TGTGCCAGCTCACCAGGGGCCGGGGACATTCAGTACTTC. Translated, it gives CASSPGAGDIQYF. The chain uses TRBV18 and TRBJ2-4, with D possibly being TRBD1 or TRBD2 (5 bases each). The length of the CDR3 is 13 residues. The ends were cut back, 2 bases at V and 8 bases at J, with 10 bases in the middle. Germline loops: CDR1 KGHSH, CDR2 LQKENI.

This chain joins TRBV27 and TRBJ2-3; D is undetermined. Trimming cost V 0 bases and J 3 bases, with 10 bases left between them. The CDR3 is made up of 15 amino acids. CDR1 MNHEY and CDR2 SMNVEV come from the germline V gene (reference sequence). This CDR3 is CASSLSYSLTDTQYF. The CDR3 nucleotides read TGTGCCAGCAGTTTATCGTACTCGCTTACAGATACGCAGTATTTT.

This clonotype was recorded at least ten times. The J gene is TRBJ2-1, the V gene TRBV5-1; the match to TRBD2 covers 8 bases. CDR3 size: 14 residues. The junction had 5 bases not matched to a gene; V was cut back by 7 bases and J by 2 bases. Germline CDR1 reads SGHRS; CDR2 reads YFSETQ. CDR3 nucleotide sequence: TGCGCCAGCCGGGGGGGGAACCCCTACAATGAGCAGTTCTTC. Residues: CASRGGNPYNEQFF.

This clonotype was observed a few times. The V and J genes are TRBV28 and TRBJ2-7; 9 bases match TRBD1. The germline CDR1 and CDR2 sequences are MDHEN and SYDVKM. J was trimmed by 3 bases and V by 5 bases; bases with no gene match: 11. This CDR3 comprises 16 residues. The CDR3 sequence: CASSPSGTGMSYEQYF. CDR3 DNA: TGTGCCAGCAGTCCCAGCGGGACAGGGATGAGCTACGAGCAGTACTTC. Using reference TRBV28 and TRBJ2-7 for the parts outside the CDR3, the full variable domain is DVKVTQSSRYLVKRTGEKVFLECVQDMDHENMFWYRQDPGLGLRLIYFSYDVKMKEKGDIPEGYSVSREKKERFSLILESASTNQTSMYLCASSPSGTGMSYEQYFGPGTRLTVT.